Listed below are T cell receptor beta chains from one sample, sequenced in a study of long-term antiretroviral therapy in people with HIV. Measured with immunoSEQ multiplex PCR; TCRdb has only the in-frame clones, and not every one. The repertoire holds about 25,000 clones, with around 88% as singletons. Sequences were derived from unsorted PBMCs, sampled about 4.3 years after starting antiretroviral therapy. The receptors come from a young man with HIV. Both conserved end residues are part of each CDR3. D genes are given only for firm matches. Only part of the rows carry a size: once, few, many, or a class if the clone is expanded.

cdr3_length,d_call,clone_size,v_call,j_call,cdr3_aa,cdr3_nt
17,TRBD1,-,TRBV5-6,TRBJ1-3,CASSLEEGQGSGNTIYF,TGTGCCAGCAGCTTGGAGGAGGGACAGGGCTCTGGAAACACCATATATTTT
17,-,-,TRBV6-7,TRBJ2-3,CASSDPPGGRDTDTQYF,TGTGCCAGCAGTGACCCTCCCGGGGGTAGAGACACAGATACGCAGTATTTT
16,-,-,TRBV23-1,TRBJ2-4,CASSLNRERAKNIQYF,TGCGCCAGCAGCCTCAACAGGGAGAGAGCCAAAAACATTCAGTACTTC
14,TRBD1,-,TRBV29-1,TRBJ2-2,CSGRGQANTGELFF,TGCAGCGGCAGAGGACAGGCGAACACCGGGGAGCTGTTTTTT
14,TRBD1,-,TRBV19,TRBJ1-1,CASYNQGGGAEAFF,TGTGCCTCCTACAATCAGGGGGGTGGCGCTGAAGCTTTCTTT
16,TRBD1,once,TRBV15,TRBJ2-7,CATSSPGTGGDYEQYF,TGTGCCACCAGCAGTCCTGGGACAGGGGGTGATTACGAGCAGTACTTC
14,-,once,TRBV7-2,TRBJ2-7,CASSLGAERYEQYF,TGTGCCAGCAGCTTAGGGGCAGAGAGATACGAGCAGTACTTC
16,-,-,TRBV30,TRBJ2-2,CAWSPQGAGESGELFF,TGTGCCTGGAGTCCCCAGGGGGCGGGAGAATCCGGGGAGCTGTTTTTT
18,TRBD1,-,TRBV4-1,TRBJ1-4,CASSQDGGSGGANEKLFF,TGCGCCAGCAGCCAAGACGGAGGTTCAGGGGGGGCCAATGAAAAACTGTTTTTT
17,TRBD2,-,TRBV11-2,TRBJ2-5,CASSLHPAGGPSGTQYF,TGTGCCAGCAGCTTGCACCCAGCGGGAGGGCCCTCGGGGACCCAGTACTTC
14,-,-,TRBV27,TRBJ2-1,CASSLWGSGNEQFF,TGTGCCAGCAGTCTCTGGGGATCTGGGAATGAGCAGTTCTTC
13,-,-,TRBV7-2,TRBJ2-7,CASSKGGGYEQYF,TGTGCCAGCAGCAAGGGAGGGGGCTACGAGCAGTACTTC
15,-,-,TRBV9,TRBJ2-1,CASSVYPLRGNEQFF,TGTGCCAGCAGCGTTTACCCCTTGAGAGGCAATGAGCAGTTCTTC
15,-,few,TRBV7-3,TRBJ2-2,CASSLKVANTGELFF,TGTGCCAGCAGCTTAAAAGTGGCGAACACCGGGGAGCTGTTTTTT
17,TRBD2,-,TRBV5-4,TRBJ2-2,CASSLGSGGAITGELFF,TGTGCCAGCAGCTTGGGTAGCGGGGGGGCCATCACCGGGGAGCTGTTTTTT
15,-,-,TRBV10-3,TRBJ2-1,CAISESVAGSNEQFF,TGTGCCATCAGTGAATCAGTTGCAGGTTCCAATGAGCAGTTCTTC
15,-,-,TRBV4-1,TRBJ2-2,CASSQDFPTTGELFF,TGCGCCAGCAGCCAAGATTTCCCTACCACCGGGGAGCTGTTTTTT
17,TRBD1,-,TRBV5-6,TRBJ1-3,CASSMTGQGVGGNTIYF,TGTGCCAGCAGCATGACGGGACAGGGAGTTGGTGGAAACACCATATATTTT
17,TRBD1,-,TRBV5-1,TRBJ1-2,CASSLAAGGLDLAGYTF,TGCGCCAGCAGCTTGGCCGCAGGGGGGTTAGATTTGGCTGGCTACACCTTC
15,-,-,TRBV7-2,TRBJ1-3,CASSLRAASGNTIYF,TGTGCCAGCTCCCTCAGGGCCGCTTCTGGAAACACCATATATTTT
14,-,-,TRBV6-5,TRBJ1-2,CASSYSPTGYGYTF,TGTGCCAGCAGTTACTCGCCGACAGGTTATGGCTACACCTTC
14,TRBD1,few,TRBV16,TRBJ1-6,CASSRGDSNSPLHF,TGTGCCAGCAGCAGGGGGGACAGTAATTCACCCCTCCACTTT
16,-,-,TRBV7-9,TRBJ2-2,CASSPPRGALVGELFF,TGTGCCAGCAGCCCCCCCCGGGGGGCACTAGTAGGGGAGCTGTTTTTT
14,-,-,TRBV4-3,TRBJ1-5,CASSQGPSNQPQHF,TGCGCCAGCAGCCAAGGCCCCAGCAATCAGCCCCAGCATTTT
17,TRBD2,-,TRBV5-6,TRBJ2-1,CASSFAGGTSFHNEQFF,TGTGCCAGCAGCTTCGCCGGAGGGACTAGTTTCCACAATGAGCAGTTCTTC
16,-,-,TRBV18,TRBJ2-1,CASSLQVASSYNEQFF,TGTGCCAGCTCACTACAGGTGGCCTCCTCCTACAATGAGCAGTTCTTC
14,-,-,TRBV25-1,TRBJ1-2,CASSEQDGLYGYTF,TGTGCCAGCAGTGAACAGGACGGGCTTTATGGCTACACCTTC
15,TRBD1,-,TRBV7-9,TRBJ2-1,CASSLGTASYNEQFF,TGTGCCAGCAGCCTCGGGACAGCCTCCTACAATGAGCAGTTCTTC
13,-,-,TRBV7-6,TRBJ2-7,CASSPHQNYEQYF,TGTGCCAGCAGCCCACACCAAAACTACGAGCAGTACTTC
15,-,once,TRBV7-3,TRBJ2-3,CASSSYPWETDTQYF,TGTGCCAGCAGCTCTTACCCCTGGGAAACAGATACGCAGTATTTT
15,-,-,TRBV5-4,TRBJ1-2,CASSLDGSEGYGYTF,TGTGCCAGCAGCTTAGACGGGTCGGAAGGCTATGGCTACACCTTC
14,-,-,TRBV18,TRBJ1-1,CASSPYGSRLGAFF,TGTGCCAGCTCCCCATACGGCTCGAGATTAGGAGCTTTCTTT
14,-,-,TRBV10-3,TRBJ2-2,CAISSGTNTGELFF,TGTGCCATCAGTTCGGGGACTAACACCGGGGAGCTGTTTTTT
15,TRBD1,-,TRBV7-8,TRBJ1-1,CASSLAGTANTEAFF,TGTGCCAGCAGCTTAGCCGGGACAGCGAACACTGAAGCTTTCTTT
12,-,-,TRBV10-3,TRBJ1-3,CAISDSGNTIYF,TGTGCCATCAGTGATAGTGGAAACACCATATATTTT
16,TRBD1,once,TRBV4-3,TRBJ2-7,CASSTDAGQGGYEQYF,TGCGCCAGCAGCACCGACGCGGGACAGGGGGGGTACGAGCAGTACTTC
15,TRBD2,-,TRBV11-3,TRBJ2-7,CASSPHGGGRDEQYF,TGTGCCAGCAGCCCTCATGGGGGGGGTCGTGACGAGCAGTACTTC
14,-,-,TRBV7-9,TRBJ2-7,CASALTGDFYEQYF,TGTGCCAGCGCATTGACGGGGGACTTCTACGAGCAGTACTTC
12,-,-,TRBV10-1,TRBJ1-5,CASIRGNQPQHF,TGCGCCAGCATAAGGGGCAATCAGCCCCAGCATTTT
13,-,-,TRBV5-1,TRBJ2-7,CASSFGSQYEQYF,TGCGCCAGCAGCTTCGGGAGTCAGTACGAGCAGTACTTC
14,-,once,TRBV15,TRBJ1-3,CATSSIGAGNTIYF,TGTGCCACCAGCAGTATAGGGGCTGGAAACACCATATATTTT
15,TRBD1,once,TRBV10-3,TRBJ2-1,CAISDGTGGGNEQFF,TGTGCCATCAGTGATGGGACAGGGGGGGGGAATGAGCAGTTCTTC
14,-,-,TRBV29-1,TRBJ2-2,CSVVPLKDTGELFF,TGCAGCGTTGTACCGCTAAAGGACACCGGGGAGCTGTTTTTT
13,TRBD1,few,TRBV10-3,TRBJ2-1,CAISESVQGYQFF,TGTGCCATCAGTGAGTCGGTACAGGGGTATCAGTTCTTC
13,TRBD2,-,TRBV7-9,TRBJ2-5,CASKRSGGETQYF,TGTGCCAGCAAGAGGTCGGGGGGAGAGACCCAGTACTTC
18,TRBD2,once,TRBV4-1,TRBJ2-3,CASSQGLIAGGRTDTQYF,TGCGCCAGCAGCCAAGGGTTAATAGCGGGGGGGCGTACAGATACGCAGTATTTT
13,TRBD2,-,TRBV7-2,TRBJ2-3,CASSQEAERGGDF,TGTGCCAGCAGCCAGGAGGCCGAGCGGGGAGGGGATTTT
14,-,-,TRBV7-8,TRBJ1-1,CASSLGNPNTEAFF,TGTGCCAGCAGCTTAGGTAACCCGAACACTGAAGCTTTCTTT
15,TRBD1,once,TRBV4-2,TRBJ1-5,CASSLGTAINQPQHF,TGTGCCAGCAGCCTCGGGACAGCCATTAATCAGCCCCAGCATTTT
13,-,-,TRBV9,TRBJ2-1,CASSVGEGSEQFF,TGTGCCAGCAGCGTAGGAGAGGGAAGCGAGCAGTTCTTC
11,-,-,TRBV30,TRBJ1-1,CAWRSQGGAFF,TGTGCCTGGAGGAGCCAGGGAGGGGCTTTCTTT
17,TRBD1,-,TRBV7-3,TRBJ2-7,CASSFSGTGASVGEQYF,TGTGCCAGCAGCTTCTCCGGGACAGGCGCCTCGGTGGGCGAGCAGTACTTC
14,-,once,TRBV19,TRBJ1-5,CASSWAGGNQPQHF,TGTGCCAGTAGTTGGGCCGGGGGGAATCAGCCCCAGCATTTT
16,-,few,TRBV7-9,TRBJ2-7,CASIDSIVRDSYEQYF,TGTGCCAGCATCGATTCGATTGTCAGGGACTCCTACGAGCAGTACTTC
20,-,-,TRBV30,TRBJ1-3,CAWSVPPDVIRFFSGNTIYF,TGTGCCTGGAGTGTACCACCGGACGTTATTAGGTTCTTCTCTGGAAACACCATATATTTT
13,-,-,TRBV4-2,TRBJ2-7,CASSQVGPYEQYF,TGTGCCAGCAGCCAAGTAGGGCCATACGAGCAGTACTTC
15,-,-,TRBV4-2,TRBJ2-1,CASSQDPGELDEQFF,TGTGCCAGCAGCCAAGATCCAGGGGAACTCGATGAGCAGTTCTTC
17,-,-,TRBV28,TRBJ2-3,CASSSQSYSAITDTQYF,TGTGCCAGCAGCTCCCAGTCGTATAGCGCTATCACAGATACGCAGTATTTT
13,TRBD2,-,TRBV2,TRBJ2-7,CASSDGGEREQYF,TGTGCCAGCAGTGACGGGGGGGAGAGAGAGCAGTACTTC
14,-,once,TRBV21-1,TRBJ2-1,CASSNTAGSNEQFF,TGTGCCAGCAGCAATACAGCAGGGTCCAATGAGCAGTTCTTC